This T cell receptor beta chain derives from a study of blood T cell repertoires in COVID-19. Overall study: The United States, Italy and Spain supplied acute and convalescent COVID-19 samples. PBMCs, B-cell-depleted T cells, or T cells provided the cDNA or gDNA that made up the material.

TCRdb's copy holds only in-frame clones and misses some; the assay was immunoSEQ multiplex PCR. Here the sample spans some 210,000 clones, 84% being singletons. Germline-derived CDR1 and CDR2 are MNHEY and SVGAGI. This CDR3 comprises 15 residues. The V gene end was trimmed by 6 bases and the J gene end by 5 bases; junction bases not matched to a gene: 7. The sample consisted of peripheral blood. The chain links TRBV6-5 to TRBJ1-6; 7 bases fit TRBD1. The sequence derives from a woman aged 45-65 years with active or convalescent COVID-19. The DNA for the CDR3 is TGTGCCAGCAGCGCAGGGACAGAGCATAATTCACCCCTCCACTTT. Its protein product is CASSAGTEHNSPLHF.